The 6 T cell receptor beta chains below come from one sample, sequenced in a study of patients and donors after allogeneic stem cell transplantation. Via MiXCR, TCRdb re-called the RT-PCR reads, giving one row per CDR3 protein. Of some 960,000 distinct CDR3 sequences in the sample, about a sixth were seen once. Sequencing was performed on blood, either unsorted or a sorted T cell fraction (not recorded which). All receptors come from a human donor who was either an allogeneic HSCT recipient or a stem cell or donor lymphocyte infusion donor (not recorded which). It is not recorded whose cells these are; they may come from a transplant donor.

In its sample, this clonotype was seen a few times. The gene calls are TRBV3-1 and TRBJ2-1; TRBD2 might be the D (5 bases). Per germline, CDR1 LGHDT and CDR2 YNNKEL (reference sequence). The CDR3 covers 13 residues. V lost 1 base and J lost 7, with 8 bases in between. CDR3 loop: CASSQVRGNEQFF. CDR3 nucleotide sequence: TGTGCCAGCAGCCAAGTTCGCGGGAATGAGCAGTTCTTC.

The chain links TRBV12-5 to TRBJ2-3, with TRBD1 as a possible D gene (6 bases). There are 15 residues in the CDR3. Germline lookup yields CDR1 LGHNT and CDR2 FRNRAP. V lost 6 bases and J 2 bases, leaving 15 bases between the germline ends. The CDR3 reads CASGYGTTDTDTQYF. The DNA for the CDR3 is TGTGCTAGTGGATACGGGACAACTGACACAGATACGCAGTATTTT.

The chain couples TRBV2 to TRBJ2-7; D possibly corresponds to TRBD2 (6 bases). V was pared by 5 bases and J by 5 bases, with 19 bases between. The length of the CDR3 is 15 residues. Germline V CDR1 and CDR2: SNHLY, FYNNEI. The CDR3 DNA is TGTGCCAGCAGTCCGAAGGGACTCCGGGGAAACGAGCAGTACTTC. It translates to CASSPKGLRGNEQYF.

The genes are TRBV21-1 and TRBJ1-2; the table's D call TRBD1 went unverified against the DNA. TRBV21-1 is termed a pseudogene. The CDR3 contains 14 residues. CDR3 DNA sequence: TGTGCCAGCCCACTCGGGACGACCTTGCTAGGCTACACCTTC. Amino acids: CASPLGTTLLGYTF.

This clonotype was observed once. Mismatch with germline at one junction end may stem from a read error. The V call is TRBV12-3 or TRBV12-4, the J call TRBJ1-6; D is uncertain. CDR3 length: 15 amino acids. In nucleotides, the CDR3 is TGTGCCAGCAGTTTACGGAGCTCCTATATTTCACCCCTCCACTTT. Its translation: CASSLRSSYISPLHF.

This clonotype was picked up a small number of times. The V and J genes are TRBV6-5 and TRBJ2-2; 9 bases are a match to TRBD1. The ends lost 0 bases at V and 3 bases at J; junction bases unmatched: 8. The CDR3 is 18 amino acids. Germline V gene data show CDR1 as MNHEY and CDR2 as SVGAGI. The CDR3 DNA follows: TGTGCCAGCAGTTACTCGTACTCCGGGACAGGGTACACCGGGGAGCTGTTTTTT. This codes for CASSYSYSGTGYTGELFF.